Listed below are T cell receptor beta chains from one sample, sequenced in a study of shared clonotypes between healthy human individuals. Clones were sequenced by immunoSEQ multiplex PCR, and TCRdb holds only the in-frame ones, with some missing. Among approximately 2,000,000 clones listed, less than 95% were seen once. The specimen was naive CD4+ T cells from PBMCs. These receptors all come from a man aged 18 to 29 in good health. Some clones in this sample may be carry-over from other donors' samples. Each CDR3 is given without its conserved first and last residue. Fields, in order: CDR3 protein, V gene, CDR3 length, J gene.

ASSLRWLPRGSQETQY TRBV7-8 16 TRBJ2-5
ASSPGGGYSYEQY TRBV6-5 13 TRBJ2-7
ARTDGPNTGELF TRBV7-9 12 TRBJ2-2
ASSQRPGTGDTGELF TRBV4-3 15 TRBJ2-2
AGRGPVHFETQY TRBV6-1 12 TRBJ2-5
ASSYSNNQPQH TRBV6-6 11 TRBJ1-5
ASSPRGLQGNTIY TRBV4-1 13 TRBJ1-3
ASSLGRRLPRETQY TRBV5-1 14 TRBJ2-5
ASSGLGGRPTDTQY TRBV27 14 TRBJ2-3
ASSLRGRRETQY TRBV6-5 12 TRBJ2-5
ASSERGLSYEQY TRBV6-1 12 TRBJ2-7
AISESAGPKTVDNEQF TRBV10-3 16 TRBJ2-1
ASNGLAGGTDTQY TRBV6-1 13 TRBJ2-3
ASSQGPGGSSYEQY TRBV7-2 14 TRBJ2-7
SVHIDYNEQF TRBV29-1 10 TRBJ2-1
ASSVGAEETQY TRBV9 11 TRBJ2-5
ASSPGQAAIYEQY TRBV5-1 13 TRBJ2-7
ASSEDSPSYNEQF TRBV2 13 TRBJ2-1
SVEVAGGYNEQF TRBV29-1 12 TRBJ2-1
ASSWTPRTGKQETQY TRBV19 15 TRBJ2-5
ASSLYGGYGYT TRBV28 11 TRBJ1-2
ASSLDPGNTEAF TRBV7-2 12 TRBJ1-1
ASRRTVNDQPQH TRBV21-1 12 TRBJ1-5
ASRGTSRAHEQY TRBV6-6 12 TRBJ2-7
ASSVEAGALKQY TRBV9 12 TRBJ2-7
ASSSIGTGVYNEQF TRBV9 14 TRBJ2-1
ASSRAGGTDTQY TRBV9 12 TRBJ2-3
ASRRTGPTNEKLF TRBV2 13 TRBJ1-4
ASSLTSGRVRANEQF TRBV5-1 15 TRBJ2-1
ASSGGRMTYNEQF TRBV27 13 TRBJ2-1
ASSLGEMESYEQY TRBV7-8 13 TRBJ2-7
ASSIVFGTIY TRBV19 10 TRBJ1-3
ASSRTPGGDTQY TRBV5-1 12 TRBJ2-3
ASRYRGIRTEAF TRBV27 12 TRBJ1-1
ASARNRMGTQY TRBV6-5 11 TRBJ2-5
ASSGRLAGTQY TRBV6-1 11 TRBJ2-5
ASSLERQDGYT TRBV5-4 11 TRBJ1-2
ASSLRGGSYEQY TRBV19 12 TRBJ2-7
ASSLEGYRDTQY TRBV27 12 TRBJ2-3
ASSSPGGGTYEQY TRBV6-1 13 TRBJ2-7
ASSLESRNEQF TRBV5-1 11 TRBJ2-1
ASSQKTGPGYTIY TRBV5-4 13 TRBJ1-3
SVGTALTPSGYT TRBV29-1 12 TRBJ1-2
ASTKLAGAAYEQY TRBV28 13 TRBJ2-7
ASSELRTDRGYEQY TRBV25-1 14 TRBJ2-7
ASRRNPGQGSDTQY TRBV27 14 TRBJ2-3